This is a list of T cell receptor beta chains from one sample in a study of long-term antiretroviral therapy in people with HIV. The protocol was immunoSEQ multiplex PCR, while the TCRdb copy is restricted to in-frame clones and leaves out a portion. The top ten clones hold roughly a quarter of a sample with 20,000 to 25,000 clones, under 85% of them seen once. The sample here was unsorted PBMCs, taken 0.4 years after starting antiretroviral therapy. The receptors were gathered from a man aged 45-65 years with HIV. Each CDR3 is given with its conserved first and last residue. The D gene is left open where the match is weak. Not every row has a clone size; where given, it reads once, few, many or a size class.

clone_size,v_call,d_call,j_call,cdr3_aa,cdr3_nt
NA,TRBV30,NA,TRBJ1-1,CAWSRMNTEAFF,TGTGCCTGGAGTCGAATGAACACTGAAGCTTTCTTT
NA,TRBV7-8,NA,TRBJ1-5,CASSALGGYNQPQHF,TGTGCCAGCAGCGCCTTGGGGGGCTACAATCAGCCCCAGCATTTT
NA,TRBV6-5,TRBD1,TRBJ1-1,CASSYPQGAGTEAFF,TGTGCCAGCAGTTACCCACAGGGGGCGGGCACTGAAGCTTTCTTT
NA,TRBV7-6,NA,TRBJ2-5,CASSLGRQETQYF,TGTGCCAGCAGCTTAGGCCGACAAGAGACCCAGTACTTC
NA,TRBV2,NA,TRBJ2-1,CASTHPQESRPNEQFF,TGTGCCAGCACCCACCCCCAGGAGTCCCGCCCCAATGAGCAGTTCTTC
NA,TRBV7-3,NA,TRBJ2-2,CASSPPLNTGELFF,TGTGCCAGCAGCCCCCCCTTGAACACCGGGGAGCTGTTTTTT
NA,TRBV27,NA,TRBJ1-3,CASTDSTLGNTIYF,TGTGCCAGTACGGACAGTACCCTTGGAAACACCATATATTTT
NA,TRBV19,NA,TRBJ2-2,CASSMGATGELFF,TGTGCCAGTAGTATGGGCGCGACCGGGGAGCTGTTTTTT
NA,TRBV19,TRBD1,TRBJ2-1,CASSISRGPGQRSGNEQFF,TGTGCCAGTAGTATAAGCCGCGGGCCGGGACAGAGGTCTGGCAATGAGCAGTTCTTC
NA,TRBV7-9,NA,TRBJ2-1,CASSPRGGRLNEQFF,TGTGCCAGCAGCCCCAGGGGGGGCCGTTTGAATGAGCAGTTCTTC
once,TRBV28,NA,TRBJ1-1,CASSSTGLGNTEAFF,TGTGCCAGCAGTTCGACGGGTTTGGGGAACACTGAAGCTTTCTTT
NA,TRBV4-3,TRBD2,TRBJ2-1,CASSQIAGGYNEQFF,TGCGCCAGCAGCCAAATAGCGGGGGGGTACAATGAGCAGTTCTTC
NA,TRBV5-6,NA,TRBJ1-2,CASSLISGYGYTF,TGTGCCAGCAGCTTAATTTCAGGCTATGGCTACACCTTC